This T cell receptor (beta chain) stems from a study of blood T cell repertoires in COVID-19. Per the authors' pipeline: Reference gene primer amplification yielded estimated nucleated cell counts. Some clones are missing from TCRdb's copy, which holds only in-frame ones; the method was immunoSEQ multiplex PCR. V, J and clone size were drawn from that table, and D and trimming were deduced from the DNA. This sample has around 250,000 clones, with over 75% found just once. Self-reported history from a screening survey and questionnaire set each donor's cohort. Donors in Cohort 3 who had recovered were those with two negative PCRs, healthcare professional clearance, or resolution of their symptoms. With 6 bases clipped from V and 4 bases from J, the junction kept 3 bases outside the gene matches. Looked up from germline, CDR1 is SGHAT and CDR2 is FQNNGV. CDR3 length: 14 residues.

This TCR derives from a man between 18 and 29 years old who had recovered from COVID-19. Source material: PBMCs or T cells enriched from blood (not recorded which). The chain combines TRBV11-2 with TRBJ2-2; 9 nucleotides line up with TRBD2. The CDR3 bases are TGTGCCAGCAGGGATAGCGGGAGCACCGGGGAGCTGTTTTTT. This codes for CASRDSGSTGELFF.